These 9 T cell receptor beta chains came from one sample sequenced in a study of tissue T cells after allogeneic stem cell transplantation. The assay was immunoSEQ multiplex PCR, and TCRdb's table has in-frame clones only and misses some. The sample lists 2,800 or so clones, around 50% occurring once. Specified time point: mouse harvest day 14 after allogeneic transplant. Tail vein injection delivered 10^7 T-cell-depleted bone marrow cells and 10^6 splenic CD5+ T cells. The specimen was lymph node tissue. These receptors were taken from a female BALB/c mouse given C57BL/6 T cells with graft-versus-host disease after an allogeneic hematopoietic cell transplant.

On this clone itself: The germline and genes are mouse ones. The read terminates 1 residue ahead of where the CDR3 ends, so the germline J gene completes it. The rearrangement uses TRBV12-1 and TRBJ1-4, with D possibly being TRBD1 (6 bases). The CDR3 is made up of 14 amino acids. Germline CDR1 and CDR2: SGHSN and HYEKVE. V lost 0 bases, J lost 3 bases, and 7 bases lay in between. CDR3 bases read: TGTGCCAGCTCTCTCGACAGGACCAACGAAAGATTATTT. Its protein is CASSLDRTNERLF. The entire CDR3 sequence reads CASSLDRTNERLFF.

In this sample, this clone turned up a few times. Gene and germline names: mouse. The read halts 1 residue ahead of the CDR3 end, with the missing end drawn from the germline J gene. The chain couples TRBV26 to TRBJ2-3; TRBD1 agrees at 11 bases. Germline values: CDR1 KGHPV, CDR2 FQNQEV (reference sequence). V was pared by 1 base and J by 7 bases, with 4 bases of the junction left unmatched. The CDR3 sequence is 15 residues long. CDR3 sequence reads: CASSLWTGGGKTLYF. Incomplete CDR3 DNA: TGTGCCAGCAGTCTGTGGACAGGGGGCGGGAAAACGCTGTAT.

This clone ranks as large. Germline and genes: mouse. The CDR3 is cut off 1 residue early in the read; its end comes from the germline J gene. The rearrangement links TRBV13-3 to TRBJ2-7; D gene unclear. Deletions cut 0 bases from V and 4 bases from J, with 2 bases between. The CDR3 has 11 residues. The germline V gene has CDR1 NNHDY and CDR2 SYVADS. CDR3 bases read: TGTGCCAGCAGTGATGCTTATGAACAGTAC. This sequence encodes CASSDAYEQY. The complete CDR3 sequence is CASSDAYEQYF.

This clone was picked up a small number of times. The gene names here belong to mouse. The DNA read from the CDR3 is TGTGCCAGCAGTCTGTCTGCAGTCTATGCTGAGCAGTTC. Its translation: CASSLSAVYAEQF. The CDR3 in full is CASSLSAVYAEQFF. This sequence joins TRBV26 and TRBJ2-1; no reliable D call. The observed sequence ends 1 residue before the CDR3 terminus, with the missing tail filled in from the germline J gene. Germline V gives CDR1 KGHPV, CDR2 FQNQEV (reference sequence). Between the trimmed V and J ends, which lost 0 bases and 3 bases, there was a span of 6 bases. The CDR3 runs to 14 residues.

This clone was detected a few times. Gene names and germline refer to mouse. Read data end 1 residue before the CDR3 end; the end is taken from the germline J gene. V and J are TRBV16 and TRBJ2-1; D may match TRBD1 or TRBD2 (6 bases each). CDR1 SGHSA and CDR2 FRNQAP come from the germline V gene. Trimming shortened V by 2 bases and J by 2 bases, and 7 bases separated the two germline ends. CDR3 length equals 14 residues. The CDR3 bases that were read are TGTGCAAGCAGCTTAAGGGGGGACTATGCTGAGCAGTTC. It yields the protein CASSLRGDYAEQF. The full CDR3 is CASSLRGDYAEQFF.

On this clone itself: Gene names refer to mouse genes. The CDR3 end lies 1 residue beyond the end of the read and is filled in from the germline J gene. The chain recombines TRBV12-1 with TRBJ1-1; 7 bases are shared with TRBD1. V dropped 2 bases and J dropped 1; count of bases not matched to a gene: 3. CDR1 is SGHSN, CDR2 HYEKVE, per germline. The CDR3 extends over 14 amino acids. The CDR3 is CASSPRTGNTEVFF. The covered CDR3 bases are TGTGCCAGCTCTCCCCGGACAGGGAACACAGAAGTCTTC.

As regards this clone: Genes and germline come from the mouse. With the read ending 1 residue before the CDR3 end, the germline J gene is used to fill in that end. The genes are TRBV23 and TRBJ2-1; the D call of TRBD1 is as the table states it, not checked on the DNA. Germline V gives CDR1 KGHTA, CDR2 FQNQQP. The CDR3 consists of 12 residues. The CDR3 reads CSSSQSSAEQFF. The part of the CDR3 DNA that was read is TGCTCCAGCAGTCAATCTAGTGCTGAGCAGTTC.

With regard to this clone: Mouse germline and gene names are used. The CDR3 end is not reached by the read, which stops 1 residue before it; the germline J gene fills it in. The chain employs TRBV15 and TRBJ1-1; tentatively, D is TRBD1 (6 bases). The CDR3 is 13 amino acids. Trimming took 6 bases from V and 0 from J, leaving 8 bases between them. Germline CDR1 SGHND, CDR2 FRSKSL. The CDR3 is CASRGTTNTEVFF. Incomplete CDR3 DNA: TGTGCCAGCAGAGGGACAACAAACACAGAAGTCTTC.

To note about this clone: Germline and genes: mouse. The CDR3 end is not reached by the read, which stops 1 residue before it; the germline J gene fills it in. The genes are TRBV13-3 and TRBJ2-2; TRBD1 might be the D (6 bases). Trimming stripped 6 bases from V and 7 bases from J, with 7 bases between. Germline CDR1 is NNHDY and CDR2 is SYVADS. The CDR3 totals 11 residues. Partial CDR3 DNA: TGTGCCAGCATCAGGGGCGGGCAGCTCTAC. Translating gives CASIRGGQLY. The whole CDR3 protein reads CASIRGGQLYF.